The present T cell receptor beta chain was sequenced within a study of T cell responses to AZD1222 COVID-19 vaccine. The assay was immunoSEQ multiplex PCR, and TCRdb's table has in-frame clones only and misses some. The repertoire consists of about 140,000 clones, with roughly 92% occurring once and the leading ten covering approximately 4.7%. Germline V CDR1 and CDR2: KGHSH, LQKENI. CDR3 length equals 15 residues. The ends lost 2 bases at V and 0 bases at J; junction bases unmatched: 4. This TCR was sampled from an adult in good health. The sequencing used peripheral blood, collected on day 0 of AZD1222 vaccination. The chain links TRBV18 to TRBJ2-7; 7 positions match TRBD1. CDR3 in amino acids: CASSPDRVASYEQYF. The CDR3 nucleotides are TGTGCCAGCTCACCAGACAGGGTGGCCTCCTACGAGCAGTACTTC.